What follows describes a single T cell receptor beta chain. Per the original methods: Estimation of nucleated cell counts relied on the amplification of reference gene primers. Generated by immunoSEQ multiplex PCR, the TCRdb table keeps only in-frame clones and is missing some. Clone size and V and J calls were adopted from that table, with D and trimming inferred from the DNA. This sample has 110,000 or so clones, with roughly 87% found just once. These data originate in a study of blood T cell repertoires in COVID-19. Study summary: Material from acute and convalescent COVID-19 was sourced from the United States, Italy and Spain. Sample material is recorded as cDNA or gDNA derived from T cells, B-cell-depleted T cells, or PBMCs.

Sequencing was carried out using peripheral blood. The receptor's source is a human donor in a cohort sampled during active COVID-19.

Written as DNA, the CDR3 is TGTGCCAGCAGCCTCGGGACTAGTACCGGGGAGCTGTTTTTT. Its translation: CASSLGTSTGELFF. The genes are TRBV14 and TRBJ2-2, with TRBD2 identical over 8 bases. V was clipped by 4 bases and J by 5 bases; unmatched bases: 3. The CDR3 is made up of 14 amino acids. The germline gives CDR1 SGHDN, CDR2 FVKESK.